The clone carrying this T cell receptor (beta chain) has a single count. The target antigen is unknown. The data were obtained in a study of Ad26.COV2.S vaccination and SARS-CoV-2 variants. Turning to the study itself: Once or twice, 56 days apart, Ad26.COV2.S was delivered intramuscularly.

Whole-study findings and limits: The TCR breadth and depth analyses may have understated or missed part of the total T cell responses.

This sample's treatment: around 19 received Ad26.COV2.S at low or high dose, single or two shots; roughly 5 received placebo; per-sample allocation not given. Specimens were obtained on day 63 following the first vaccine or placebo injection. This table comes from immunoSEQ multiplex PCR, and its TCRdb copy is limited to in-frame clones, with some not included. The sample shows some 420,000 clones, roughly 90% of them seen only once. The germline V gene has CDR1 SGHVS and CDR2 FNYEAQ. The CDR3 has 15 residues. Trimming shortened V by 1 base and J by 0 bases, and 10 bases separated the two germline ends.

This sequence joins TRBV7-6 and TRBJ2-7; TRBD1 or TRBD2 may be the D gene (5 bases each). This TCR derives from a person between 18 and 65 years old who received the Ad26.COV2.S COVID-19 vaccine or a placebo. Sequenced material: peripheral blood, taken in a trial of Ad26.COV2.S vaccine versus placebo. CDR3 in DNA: TGTGCCAGCAGCTTAGTGGGGGATTCCTCCTACGAGCAGTACTTC. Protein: CASSLVGDSSYEQYF. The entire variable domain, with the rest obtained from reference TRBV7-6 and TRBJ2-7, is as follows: GAGVSQSPRYKVTKRGQDVALRCDPISGHVSLYWYRQALGQGPEFLTYFNYEAQQDKSGLPNDRFSAERPEGSISTLTIQRTEQRDSAMYRCASSLVGDSSYEQYFGPGTRLTVT.